One sample yielded the 26 T cell receptor beta chains listed below, sequenced in a study of shared clonotypes between healthy human individuals. Sequencing used immunoSEQ multiplex PCR; TCRdb keeps in-frame clones, though not all of them. The data show about 2.5 million clones, with approximately 90% seen just once and around 0.35% held by the top ten. Sequenced material: naive CD4+ T cells from PBMCs. Subset here: CD45RA+ positively selected. The receptors come from a man younger than 35 in good health. Some clones in this sample may be carry-over from other donors' samples.

This chain links TRBV30 with TRBJ2-3; no clear D. The ends were cut back, 4 bases at V and 6 bases at J, with 11 bases in the middle. The CDR3 totals 12 residues. Germline values: CDR1 GTSNPN, CDR2 SVGIG (reference sequence). The chain's CDR3 is CAWNPSYDTQYF. Written as DNA, the CDR3 is TGTGCCTGGAACCCTTCCTACGATACGCAGTATTTT.

This sequence joins TRBV25-1 and TRBJ1-6; TRBD1 matches at 8 bases. Looked up from germline, CDR1 is MGHDK and CDR2 is SYGVNS. CDR3 length: 16 amino acids. With 1 base clipped from V and 9 bases from J, the junction kept 8 bases outside the gene matches. The CDR3 coding sequence is TGTGCCAGCAGTGAATCAGGACAGGGCCAGAGTTCACCCCTCCACTTT. It is translated as CASSESGQGQSSPLHF.

V gene TRBV6-5 combines with J gene TRBJ1-3; a weak D match, TRBD1 (5 bases). The CDR3 consists of 15 residues. V lost 5 bases, J lost 2 bases, and 13 bases lay in between. Looked up from germline, CDR1 is MNHEY and CDR2 is SVGAGI. The CDR3 nucleotides are TGTGCCAGCAGTCGAGAGGGCAGGGCTGGAAACACCATATATTTT. This encodes CASSREGRAGNTIYF.

The chain recombines TRBV2 with TRBJ2-1; tentative D call: TRBD2 (5 bases). Trimming pared 6 bases from V and 9 bases from J, leaving 15 bases between. Per germline, CDR1 SNHLY and CDR2 FYNNEI. The length of the CDR3 is 13 residues. The CDR3 reads CASSFSEGLEQFF. The DNA of the CDR3 is TGTGCCAGCAGCTTTTCCGAGGGTCTTGAGCAGTTCTTC.

V is TRBV30 and J is TRBJ2-7; 10 bases align to TRBD2. Germline CDR1 reads GTSNPN; CDR2 reads SVGIG (reference sequence). The V segment lost 1 base and the J segment 4 bases; nucleotides outside the gene matches: 13. The CDR3 sequence is 17 residues long. The CDR3 DNA follows: TGTGCCTGGAGTGGGTGGCAGGCCCTTAGCGGGAGGTACGAGCAGTACTTC. This sequence encodes CAWSGWQALSGRYEQYF.

This chain connects TRBV7-3 to TRBJ2-2; D gene ambiguous. V dropped 8 bases and J dropped 6 bases, with 7 bases sitting between them. This CDR3 is 11 amino acids long. Looked up from germline, CDR1 is SGHTA and CDR2 is FQGTGA. CDR3 in amino acids: CASSNSGELFF. CDR3 sequence (DNA): TGTGCCAGCTCGAATTCCGGGGAGCTGTTTTTT.

This sequence joins TRBV10-3 and TRBJ2-1; D may match TRBD1 or TRBD2 (6 bases each). This CDR3 is 16 amino acids long. Germline CDR1 and CDR2: ENHRY and SYGVKD. The ends were cut back, 0 bases at V and 1 base at J, with 10 bases in the middle. CDR3 amino acids: CAISESGGRSYNEQFF. In DNA form, the CDR3 reads TGTGCCATCAGTGAGTCGGGGGGCAGGTCCTACAATGAGCAGTTCTTC.

The chain has TRBV2 and TRBJ2-1, with 7 bases lining up with TRBD2. The CDR3 runs 15 residues. Germline loops: CDR1 SNHLY, CDR2 FYNNEI. V lost 4 bases and J lost 9; bases outside the gene matches: 12. For the CDR3, the DNA is TGTGCCAGCAGTGCCAGCCTAGCGGCTTTTTCTGAGCAGTTCTTC. Amino acid sequence: CASSASLAAFSEQFF.

This clone was recorded a few times. Other DNA sequences of this sample code for an identical CDR3. The rearrangement joins TRBV20-1 to TRBJ1-1; D remains ambiguous. This CDR3 region has 10 residues. Germline values: CDR1 DFQATT, CDR2 SNEGSKA (reference sequence). Trimming pared 3 bases from V and 8 bases from J, leaving 7 bases between. For the CDR3, the DNA is TGCAGTGCTAGGCTGACAGAAGCTTTCTTT. Translating gives CSARLTEAFF.

About this clone: A read error may account for a junction end that differs from germline. This chain uses TRBV6-1 with TRBJ2-1, with unresolved D. CDR3 length equals 16 residues. Germline lookup yields CDR1 MNHNS and CDR2 SASEGT. The CDR3 DNA reads as TGTGCCAGCAGGGAAGATGGGCATCGGAACTACAATGAGCAGTTCTTC. Translated, it gives CASREDGHRNYNEQFF.

The V and J genes are TRBV5-1 and TRBJ2-6, with D perhaps assigned TRBD1 or TRBD2 (6 bases each). The CDR3 has 18 residues. Germline assignment: CDR1 SGHRS and CDR2 YFSETQ. V shed 3 bases and J shed 4 bases, with 20 bases lying between them. The CDR3 loop reads CASSSPPGRGVGANVLTF. DNA for the CDR3: TGCGCCAGCAGCTCCCCGCCGGGTAGGGGGGTCGGGGCCAACGTCCTGACTTTC.

The chain has TRBV5-1 and TRBJ2-3, with 9 nucleotides matching TRBD2. V lost 2 bases to trimming and J lost 0 bases; unmatched junction nucleotides: 4. The length of the CDR3 is 16 residues. The germline CDR1 and CDR2 sequences are SGHRS and YFSETQ. In nucleotides, the CDR3 is TGCGCCAGCAGCTTTAGCGGGAGAGCTAGCACAGATACGCAGTATTTT. Its protein product is CASSFSGRASTDTQYF.

This clone showed up just a few times. The chain combines TRBV6-5 with TRBJ1-1, with D unresolved. This CDR3 comprises 11 residues. Trimming took 3 bases from V and 10 from J, leaving 9 bases between them. The V gene's germline CDR1 is MNHEY and CDR2 SVGAGI. The CDR3 reads CASSYQGLAFF. The CDR3 DNA sequence: TGTGCCAGCAGTTATCAAGGTCTAGCTTTCTTT.

The chain uses TRBV2 and TRBJ2-7; D not certain. CDR3 length: 14 amino acids. The germline V and J ends were trimmed by 6 bases and 3 bases, with 15 bases remaining between them. Germline V gives CDR1 SNHLY, CDR2 FYNNEI. The CDR3 protein is CASRPGDVRYEQYF. CDR3 DNA: TGTGCCAGCAGACCCGGTGACGTCCGCTACGAGCAGTACTTC.

This clone was detected only a few times. CDR3 residues: CASIQASQGHYGYTF. As DNA, the CDR3 is TGTGCCAGCATCCAGGCGTCGCAGGGCCACTATGGCTACACCTTC. V and J are TRBV7-9 and TRBJ1-2; D is perhaps TRBD1 (5 bases). V lost 7 bases to trimming and J lost 3 bases, with 18 bases between them. The CDR3 length is 15 residues. Germline CDR1 is SEHNR and CDR2 is FQNEAQ (reference sequence).

The chain recombines TRBV5-4 with TRBJ2-1; 8 positions match TRBD2. The CDR3 loop spans 14 amino acids. Germline V gene lookup returns CDR1 SGHNT and CDR2 YYREEE (reference sequence). V lost 4 bases to trimming and J lost 7 bases; unmatched junction nucleotides: 7. Here the CDR3 reads CASSAGGIKNEQFF. CDR3 sequence (DNA): TGTGCCAGCAGCGCGGGAGGCATAAAGAATGAGCAGTTCTTC.

The chain has TRBV5-4 and TRBJ2-3, with TRBD1 as a possible D gene (6 bases). The germline V gene has CDR1 SGHNT and CDR2 YYREEE (reference sequence). The CDR3 has 14 amino acids. V was pared by 4 bases and J by 6 bases, with 15 bases between. The CDR3, as DNA: TGTGCCAGCAGCCCTGAGGGGGTAGGGGATACGCAGTATTTT. Its translation is CASSPEGVGDTQYF.

A word on this clone: This specimen includes other DNA sequences encoding the same CDR3. This rearrangement joins TRBV20-1 to TRBJ1-2; D unclear. The CDR3 extends over 11 amino acids. CDR1 and CDR2 (germline): DFQATT, SNEGSKA (reference sequence). The V end was cut by 3 bases, the J end by 2 bases, with 4 bases between. The CDR3 reads CSASDNYGYTF. As DNA, the CDR3 is TGCAGTGCTAGCGACAACTATGGCTACACCTTC.

The chain links TRBV25-1 to TRBJ2-1; 9 nucleotides align to TRBD2. Germline V gives CDR1 MGHDK, CDR2 SYGVNS. The V segment lost 5 bases and the J segment 5 bases; nucleotides outside the gene matches: 4. This CDR3 is built from 14 residues. Here the CDR3 reads CASSKAGGNNEQFF. In nucleotides, the CDR3 is TGTGCCAGCAGTAAGGCGGGAGGGAACAATGAGCAGTTCTTC.

Note on this clone: The same CDR3 also results from other DNA sequences found in this sample. The chain links TRBV28 to TRBJ2-7; TRBD2 agrees at 12 bases. Germline CDR1 MDHEN, CDR2 SYDVKM. V shed 5 bases and J 1 base; nucleotides not matched to a gene: 3. This CDR3 is 15 amino acids long. DNA for the CDR3: TGTGCCAGCAGTCCACTAGCGGGAGGTTCCTACGAGCAGTACTTC. It yields the protein CASSPLAGGSYEQYF.

CDR3 in amino acids: CASSLDPYRDTQYF. Here the CDR3 DNA reads TGTGCCAGCAGCTTAGATCCTTACCGGGATACGCAGTATTTT. The J gene is TRBJ2-3, the V gene TRBV11-2; D is unclear. The CDR3 runs to 14 residues. Germline-derived CDR1 and CDR2 are SGHAT and FQNNGV. With 0 bases removed from V and 6 bases from J, the gap between germline ends came to 10 bases.

The CDR3 DNA sequence: TGTGCCAGCAGAGACTTGGGTGAGCAGTTCTTC. This gives the protein CASRDLGEQFF. V is TRBV2 and J is TRBJ2-1; D gene unclear. Germline CDR1 and CDR2: SNHLY and FYNNEI. Between the trimmed V and J ends, which lost 6 bases and 9 bases, there was a span of 9 bases. The CDR3 sequence is 11 residues long.

The rearrangement links TRBV10-3 to TRBJ2-7; D is tentatively TRBD1 or TRBD2 (5 bases each). V lost 7 bases and J 5 bases, leaving 15 bases between the germline ends. This CDR3 has 13 residues. The germline V gene encodes CDR1 ENHRY and CDR2 SYGVKD. CDR3 DNA sequence: TGTGCCATCACGGGACCCGGGCTCCACGAGCAGTACTTC. Amino acid sequence: CAITGPGLHEQYF.

The chain joins TRBV6-5 to TRBJ2-1; possibly TRBD2 for D (5 bases). Per the germline V gene, CDR1 is MNHEY and CDR2 is SVGAGI. There are 16 residues in the CDR3. V was cut by 0 bases and J by 2 bases, with 11 bases left in between. The CDR3 DNA sequence: TGTGCCAGCAGTTACTCAGGGAGTAGGACCTACAATGAGCAGTTCTTC. As protein: CASSYSGSRTYNEQFF.

With regard to this clone: The identical CDR3 is also encoded by other nucleotide sequences in the sample. The chain uses TRBV6-1 and TRBJ1-1; a weak D match, TRBD1 (6 bases). The ends were cut back, 3 bases at V and 5 bases at J, with 10 bases in the middle. Germline-derived CDR1 and CDR2 are MNHNS and SASEGT. This CDR3 contains 13 residues. The CDR3 protein is CASSERGGTEAFF. The CDR3 nucleotides are TGTGCCAGCAGTGAGAGGGGGGGAACTGAAGCTTTCTTT.

The chain couples TRBV7-9 to TRBJ2-7; 7 bases line up with TRBD2. The length of the CDR3 is 16 residues. Germline V CDR1 and CDR2: SEHNR, FQNEAQ (reference sequence). Trimming took 2 bases from V and 3 from J; bases not matched to a gene: 10. The CDR3 DNA sequence: TGTGCCAGCAGCTTAAATCGGGGGGTTATGGTCTACGAGCAGTACTTC. This encodes CASSLNRGVMVYEQYF.